Only a few counts were recorded for the clone carrying this T cell receptor (beta chain). The antigen remains undetermined. The entry originates in a study of T-cell memory formation after mild COVID-19. Study-level background: There were largely donor-specific TCR clusters. Study conclusions and caveats: CD4+ bias marked clones expanding day 15 to 37, unlike balanced contracting clones. Certain responding clones were present in pre-infection memory, suggesting participation of cross-reactive memory.

Employing constant-segment primers, 5'RACE generated TCR alpha and TCR beta cDNA libraries bearing sample barcodes and UMIs. TCRdb analysed the 5' RACE reads with MiXCR anew, one entry per CDR3 protein. The table lists approximately 580,000 distinct CDR3 sequences, 20% of them singletons. The receptor comes from an adult woman who had mild COVID-19 (a few samples of this study predate the infection). Cell type and time point are not known. The specimen was PBMCs or a T cell subset sorted from them (not recorded which).

The CDR3 loop is CASSSPPLSAGSTGELFF. The CDR3 region has the DNA TGTGCCAGCAGTTCCCCGCCCCTCTCAGCGGGGTCCACCGGGGAGCTGTTTTTT. V is TRBV6-5 and J is TRBJ2-2, with 7 bases identical to TRBD2. The germline CDR1 and CDR2 sequences are MNHEY and SVGAGI. CDR3 size: 18 residues. Germline trimming cut 4 bases from V and 4 bases from J; bases unmatched to any gene: 15.